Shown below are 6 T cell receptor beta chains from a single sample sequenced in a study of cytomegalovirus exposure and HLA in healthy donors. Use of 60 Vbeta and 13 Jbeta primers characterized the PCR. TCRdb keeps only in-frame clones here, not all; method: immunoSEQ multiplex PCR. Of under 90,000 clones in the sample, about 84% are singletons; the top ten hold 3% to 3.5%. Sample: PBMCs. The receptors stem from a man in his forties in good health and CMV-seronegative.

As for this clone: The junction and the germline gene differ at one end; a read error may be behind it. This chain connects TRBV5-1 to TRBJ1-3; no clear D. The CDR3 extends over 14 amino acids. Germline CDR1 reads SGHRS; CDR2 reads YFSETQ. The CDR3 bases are TGCGCCAGCAGTTTGGGAGTCTCTGGAAACACCATATATTTT. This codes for CASSLGVSGNTIYF. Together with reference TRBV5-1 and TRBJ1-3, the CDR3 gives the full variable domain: KAGVTQTPRYLIKTRGQQVTLSCSPISGHRSVSWYQQTPGQGLQFLFEYFSETQRNKGNFPGRFSGRQFSNSRSEMNVSTLELGDSALYLCASSLGVSGNTIYFGEGSWLTVV.

The CDR3 here is CASSQMKGSGANVLTF. The CDR3 region has the DNA TGTGCCAGCAGCCAAATGAAGGGGTCTGGGGCCAACGTCCTGACTTTC. This rearrangement joins TRBV14 to TRBJ2-6, with a tentative D call TRBD1 (5 bases). CDR1 and CDR2 from the germline V gene are SGHDN and FVKESK. This CDR3 is 16 amino acids long. V dropped 2 bases and J dropped 1 base, with 9 bases sitting between them.

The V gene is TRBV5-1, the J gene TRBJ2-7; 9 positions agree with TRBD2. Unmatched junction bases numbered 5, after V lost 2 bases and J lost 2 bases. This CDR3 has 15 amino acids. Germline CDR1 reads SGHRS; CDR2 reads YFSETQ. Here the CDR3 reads CASSLSGGRTYEQYF. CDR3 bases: TGCGCCAGCAGCTTAAGCGGGGGGCGGACCTACGAGCAGTACTTC.

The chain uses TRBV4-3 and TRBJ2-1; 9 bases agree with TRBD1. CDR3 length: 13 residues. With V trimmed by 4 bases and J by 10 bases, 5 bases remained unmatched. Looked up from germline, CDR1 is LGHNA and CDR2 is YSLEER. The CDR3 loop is CASSPQGAGEQFF. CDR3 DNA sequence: TGCGCCAGCAGCCCACAGGGGGCTGGGGAGCAGTTCTTC.

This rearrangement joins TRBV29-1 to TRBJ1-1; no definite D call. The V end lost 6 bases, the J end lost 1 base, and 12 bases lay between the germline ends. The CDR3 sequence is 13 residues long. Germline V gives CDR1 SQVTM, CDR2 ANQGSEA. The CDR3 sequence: CSVKQRANTEAFF. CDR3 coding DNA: TGCAGCGTCAAACAGAGAGCGAACACTGAAGCTTTCTTT.

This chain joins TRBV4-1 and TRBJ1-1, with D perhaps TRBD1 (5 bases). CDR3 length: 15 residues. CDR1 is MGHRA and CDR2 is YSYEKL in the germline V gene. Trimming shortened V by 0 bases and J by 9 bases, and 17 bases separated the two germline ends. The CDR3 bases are TGCGCCAGCAGCCAAGACCCGGGGAGGGGCAACAAAGCTTTCTTT. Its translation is CASSQDPGRGNKAFF.